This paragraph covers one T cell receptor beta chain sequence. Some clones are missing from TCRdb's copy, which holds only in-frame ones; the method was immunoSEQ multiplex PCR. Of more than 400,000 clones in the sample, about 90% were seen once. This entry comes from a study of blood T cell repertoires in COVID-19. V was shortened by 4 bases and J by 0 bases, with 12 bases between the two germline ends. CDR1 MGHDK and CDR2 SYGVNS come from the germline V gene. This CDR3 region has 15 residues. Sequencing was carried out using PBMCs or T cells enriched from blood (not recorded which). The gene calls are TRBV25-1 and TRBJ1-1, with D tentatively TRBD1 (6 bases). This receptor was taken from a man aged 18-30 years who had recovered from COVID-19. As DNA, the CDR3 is TGTGCCAGCAGTGCCCTTGGACAGATGAACACTGAAGCTTTCTTT. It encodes CASSALGQMNTEAFF. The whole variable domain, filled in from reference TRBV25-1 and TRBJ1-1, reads EADIYQTPRYLVIGTGKKITLECSQTMGHDKMYWYQQDPGMELHLIHYSYGVNSTEKGDLSSESTVSRIRTEHFPLTLESARPSHTSQYLCASSALGQMNTEAFFGQGTRLTVV.